This T cell receptor beta chain was captured in a study of beta chain features in type 1 diabetes. The CDR3 totals 16 residues. Germline V gene sequence: CDR1 MNHNS, CDR2 SASEGT. V was trimmed by 3 bases and J by 1 base, leaving 13 bases between them. Reverse transcription of all isolated RNA meant that expressed TCRB transcripts were sequenced. The repertoire was sequenced with immunoSEQ multiplex PCR; TCRdb's copy has only in-frame clones and lacks some. The sample comprises 300,000 to 450,000 clones, less than 20% of which are singletons, and about 0.045% rests with the top ten. The chain has TRBV6-1 and TRBJ2-4, with a weak D call TRBD2 (7 bases). The clonotype originates from a young woman in good health. Sequences were obtained from naive CD4+ T cells from blood. The CDR3 bases are TGTGCCAGCAGTGAGTTCGGGGGGCTGGCCAAAAACATTCAGTACTTC. This codes for CASSEFGGLAKNIQYF.